This TCR beta chain was sequenced for a study of T cell changes during pregnancy in multiple sclerosis. Libraries were prepared by immunoSEQ multiplex PCR; TCRdb keeps only in-frame clonotypes and omits some of them. The top ten hold approximately 3.3% of the sample, which has some 70,000 clones, approximately 86% seen once. Trimming cost V 6 bases and J 3 bases, with 20 bases left between them. The CDR3 is made up of 15 amino acids. Germline-derived CDR1 and CDR2 are SQVTM and ANQGSEA. The chain uses TRBV29-1 and TRBJ1-2; a weak D match, TRBD1 (6 bases). The receptor's source is a female donor with multiple sclerosis, enrolled in a pregnancy study. The starting material was peripheral blood, obtained before pregnancy. CDR3 region: CSVPEHPQGDYGYTF. CDR3 coding DNA: TGCAGCGTCCCAGAGCACCCACAGGGAGACTATGGCTACACCTTC.